Listed here are 15 T cell receptor beta chains from one sample, sequenced in a study of shared clonotypes between healthy human individuals. Method: immunoSEQ multiplex PCR; TCRdb's copy keeps in-frame clones and lacks some. Here the sample spans approximately 500,000 clones, approximately 95% being singletons. The sample comprised naive CD4+ T cells sorted from blood. The subset was: CD45RA+ positively selected. The receptor set was obtained from a woman in her twenties or thirties in good health.

The rearrangement uses TRBV7-9 and TRBJ2-7; D is possibly TRBD1 (5 bases). The CDR3 has 14 residues. Germline V lookup: CDR1 SEHNR, CDR2 FQNEAQ (reference sequence). V was trimmed by 5 bases and J by 1 base, leaving 12 bases between them. The CDR3 region has the DNA TGTGCCAGCAGCCTGGACACCAGTTCCTACGAGCAGTACTTC. Its translation: CASSLDTSSYEQYF.

This chain connects TRBV5-1 to TRBJ1-4; D remains unclear. The germline gives CDR1 SGHRS, CDR2 YFSETQ. The V end was cut by 4 bases, the J end by 5 bases, with 15 bases between. The CDR3 spans 15 residues. The CDR3 loop reads CASSPSRTFNEKLFF. The CDR3 DNA follows: TGCGCCAGCAGCCCGAGTCGAACCTTCAATGAAAAACTGTTTTTT.

The chain carries TRBV6-5 and TRBJ1-1; D is perhaps TRBD1 (6 bases). The V and J ends lost 6 bases and 1 base respectively, with 12 bases between them. The CDR3 is 14 amino acids. Germline-derived CDR1 and CDR2 are MNHEY and SVGAGI. The CDR3, as DNA: TGTGCCAGCAGCCCTCAGACAGGGAACACTGAAGCTTTCTTT. Encoded protein: CASSPQTGNTEAFF.

This chain's CDR3 is CASSYPDGQGPTF. The CDR3, as DNA: TGTGCCAGCAGTTACCCAGACGGACAGGGGCCCACCTTC. The V gene is TRBV6-6, the J gene TRBJ1-2; 9 bases fit TRBD1. Trimming cost V 2 bases and J 13 bases; bases outside gene matches: 8. The CDR3 extends over 13 amino acids. Looked up from germline, CDR1 is MNHNY and CDR2 is SVGAGI (reference sequence).

This chain joins TRBV19 and TRBJ1-5; TRBD1 is a possible D gene (5 bases). Deletions cut 6 bases from V and 2 bases from J, with 11 bases between. The CDR3 consists of 14 residues. CDR1 LNHDA and CDR2 SQIVND come from the germline V gene (reference sequence). The CDR3: CASSQGVGNQPQHF. The CDR3 DNA reads as TGTGCCAGTAGCCAGGGCGTTGGCAATCAGCCCCAGCATTTT. Full variable domain (outside the CDR3, taken from reference TRBV19 and TRBJ1-5): DGGITQSPKYLFRKEGQNVTLSCEQNLNHDAMYWYRQDPGQGLRLIYYSQIVNDFQKGDIAEGYSVSREKKESFPLTVTSAQKNPTAFYLCASSQGVGNQPQHFGDGTRLSIL.

CDR3: CASSLSAPSEGTEAFF. CDR3 DNA: TGTGCCAGCAGCTTATCTGCTCCCTCTGAGGGTACTGAAGCTTTCTTT. The V gene is TRBV7-9, the J gene TRBJ1-1; unclear D gene. Germline-derived CDR1 and CDR2 are SEHNR and FQNEAQ (reference sequence). Trimming took off 2 bases at V and 5 bases at J, with 18 bases between the two ends. This CDR3 contains 16 residues.

This CDR3 reads CASRGITVNTEAFF. The CDR3 DNA reads TGTGCCAGCAGGGGGATAACAGTTAACACTGAAGCTTTCTTT. V and J are TRBV27 and TRBJ1-1; D gene unclear. CDR3 size: 14 residues. Germline loops: CDR1 MNHEY, CDR2 SMNVEV (reference sequence). V was cut by 6 bases and J by 2 bases, with 13 bases left in between.

The chain carries TRBV15 and TRBJ2-7; tentatively, D is TRBD2 (6 bases). There are 16 residues in the CDR3. CDR1 LNHNV and CDR2 YYDKDF come from the germline V gene (reference sequence). Trimming pared 0 bases from V and 0 bases from J, leaving 12 bases between. The CDR3: CATSRDRAEGSYEQYF. The DNA for the CDR3 is TGTGCCACCAGCAGAGACAGGGCGGAGGGCTCCTACGAGCAGTACTTC.

V and J are TRBV28 and TRBJ1-4; D gene uncertain. The germline V and J ends were trimmed by 5 bases and 0 bases, with 13 bases remaining between them. Germline V CDR1 and CDR2: MDHEN, SYDVKM. The CDR3 has 16 amino acids. The CDR3 coding sequence is TGTGCCAGCAGTCCCAACCTCGCCGCAACTAATGAAAAACTGTTTTTT. Translation gives CASSPNLAATNEKLFF.

V usage is TRBV10-3 and J usage is TRBJ2-7; TRBD1 matches at 9 bases. V trimming: 7 bases; J trimming: 5 bases; junction bases outside the gene matches: 9. Germline V gene lookup returns CDR1 ENHRY and CDR2 SYGVKD. CDR3 size: 14 residues. CDR3 DNA sequence: TGTGCCATCATGCGGGGGACAGGGAGTGACGAGCAGTACTTC. Translation gives CAIMRGTGSDEQYF.

The V gene is TRBV7-9, the J gene TRBJ2-5; 10 bases are shared with TRBD1. The end of the DNA is better explained by TRBJ2-7, so the J call may be wrong. The CDR3 totals 16 residues. The germline V gene has CDR1 SEHNR and CDR2 FQNEAQ (reference sequence). The CDR3 region is CASSLVAGQGRYEQYF. The CDR3 DNA reads TGTGCCAGCAGCTTAGTGGCGGGACAGGGGCGGTACGAGCAGTACTTC.

The chain uses TRBV7-2 and TRBJ2-7; TRBD2 is a possible D gene (6 bases). CDR3 length: 16 residues. CDR1 and CDR2 (germline): SGHTA, FQGNSA. Trimming stripped 5 bases from V and 8 bases from J, with 25 bases between. This chain's CDR3 is CASSPSGIRDSLQQYF. The CDR3 DNA sequence: TGTGCCAGCAGCCCCTCTGGGATTAGGGACTCCCTCCAGCAGTACTTC.

DNA for the CDR3: TGTGCCAGCAGCTTAATTGCAGGTTCGGAGCAGTACTTC. Its translation: CASSLIAGSEQYF. V usage is TRBV7-3 and J usage is TRBJ2-7; no definite D call. This CDR3 region has 13 residues. The germline gives CDR1 SGHTA, CDR2 FQGTGA. V lost 1 base, J lost 7 bases, and 11 bases lay in between.

J is TRBJ2-1 and V is TRBV6-5; D is uncertain. V was clipped by 4 bases and J by 5 bases, with 18 bases between them. Per the germline V gene, CDR1 is MNHEY and CDR2 is SVGAGI. The CDR3 covers 16 residues. The DNA for the CDR3 is TGTGCCAGCAGTTCCCGGCCCGCTTCTGTTAACAATGAGCAGTTCTTC. Protein sequence: CASSSRPASVNNEQFF.

The table lists this clone with a count of one. The V call is TRBV10-1, the J call TRBJ2-1; the match to TRBD2 covers 7 bases. Germline V gene lookup returns CDR1 WNHNN and CDR2 SYGVQD (reference sequence). This CDR3 contains 14 residues. V was pared by 0 bases and J by 16 bases, with 12 bases of the junction left unmatched. CDR3 nucleotide sequence: TGCGCCAGCAGTGAGTCGAACGCGGCGGGAGTATTATTCTTC. Protein sequence: CASSESNAAGVLFF.